These T cell receptor beta chains were read from a single sample in a study of CD8+ T cells in alopecia areata. Repertoires were generated with immunoSEQ multiplex PCR, while TCRdb's copy carries only in-frame clones and drops some. The sample carries over 150,000 clones, approximately 55% recorded once. The sequenced sample was CD8+ T cells sorted from blood, obtained at week 24, from a patient treated with tofacitinib. These receptors were collected from a human donor with alopecia areata. Both conserved end residues are part of each CDR3. D genes are given only for firm matches. The listing skips clone size in some rows; elsewhere it reads once, few, many or a size class.

clone_size	v_call	d_call	j_call	cdr3_aa	cdr3_nt
-	TRBV7-9	TRBD2	TRBJ2-3	CASSHTSGGRNTQYF	TGTGCCAGCAGCCATACTAGCGGGGGGCGAAATACGCAGTATTTT
-	TRBV2	-	TRBJ2-3	CASSERFGGSGDTQYF	TGTGCCAGCAGTGAAAGGTTCGGGGGCTCGGGAGATACGCAGTATTTT
few	TRBV2	-	TRBJ1-1	CASLTPTSTEAFF	TGTGCCAGCCTAACACCCACAAGCACTGAAGCTTTCTTT
few	TRBV19	-	TRBJ1-1	CASSIAGVTEAFF	TGTGCCAGTAGTATAGCTGGAGTAACTGAAGCTTTCTTT
-	TRBV12-5	-	TRBJ2-7	CASAHGSYEQYF	TGTGCTAGTGCCCACGGGTCCTACGAGCAGTACTTC
-	TRBV6-6	-	TRBJ2-3	CASSYSSRADTQYF	TGTGCCAGCAGTTACTCGAGTAGGGCAGATACGCAGTATTTT
few	TRBV30	-	TRBJ2-3	CAWSVPGVRNTQYF	TGTGCCTGGAGTGTACCAGGGGTCAGGAATACGCAGTATTTT
few	TRBV5-1	TRBD1	TRBJ1-1	CASSEEQGARTEAFF	TGCGCCAGCAGCGAGGAACAGGGGGCGCGTACTGAAGCTTTCTTT
-	TRBV5-5	-	TRBJ1-2	CASSPIDRLWDTF	TGTGCCAGCAGCCCCATTGACAGGCTTTGGGACACCTTC
-	TRBV9	TRBD1	TRBJ2-7	CASSSRDSPYEQYF	TGTGCCAGCAGCTCGAGGGACAGCCCCTACGAGCAGTACTTC
-	TRBV7-9	TRBD1	TRBJ1-2	CASSLHRDSDGYTF	TGTGCCAGCAGCTTACACCGGGACAGCGATGGCTACACCTTC
-	TRBV9	-	TRBJ2-5	CASSVGPGRQETQYF	TGTGCCAGCAGCGTGGGGCCAGGGCGGCAAGAGACCCAGTACTTC
-	TRBV4-3	-	TRBJ2-7	CASSQDLQERYEQYF	TGCGCCAGCAGCCAAGATCTACAGGAAAGATACGAGCAGTACTTC
-	TRBV14	TRBD1	TRBJ2-7	CASSWGTGAYEQYF	TGTGCCAGCAGCTGGGGGACAGGGGCCTACGAGCAGTACTTC
few	TRBV15	-	TRBJ2-7	CATSRDRGYYEQYF	TGTGCCACCAGCAGAGATAGGGGGTACTACGAGCAGTACTTC
-	TRBV27	TRBD2	TRBJ2-7	CASSLRGTSGYEQYF	TGTGCCAGCAGTTTAAGAGGGACTAGCGGCTACGAGCAGTACTTC
-	TRBV5-6	-	TRBJ1-1	CASHSFTVNTEAFF	TGTGCCAGCCACAGCTTCACCGTGAACACTGAAGCTTTCTTT
-	TRBV30	-	TRBJ1-2	CAWSAPVDGYTF	TGTGCCTGGAGTGCTCCAGTGGATGGCTACACCTTC
few	TRBV11-1	-	TRBJ2-1	CASSFGPRQANEQFF	TGTGCCAGCAGCTTTGGCCCAAGACAGGCTAATGAGCAGTTCTTC
-	TRBV29-1	TRBD1	TRBJ1-1	CSVAGIRTGNTEAFF	TGCAGCGTTGCGGGGATTAGGACAGGGAACACTGAAGCTTTCTTT
-	TRBV29-1	-	TRBJ2-3	CSVLSPGTDTQYF	TGCAGCGTTTTGTCTCCCGGCACAGATACGCAGTATTTT
-	TRBV25-1	TRBD1	TRBJ1-5	CASSAGQDQPQHF	TGTGCCAGCAGTGCGGGACAGGATCAGCCCCAGCATTTT
-	TRBV27	-	TRBJ1-1	CASRSSGLGTEAFF	TGTGCCAGCAGGTCATCCGGGTTAGGCACTGAAGCTTTCTTT
-	TRBV15	-	TRBJ2-5	CATSTRTAQETQYF	TGTGCCACCAGCACTCGGACAGCCCAAGAGACCCAGTACTTC
once	TRBV5-1	TRBD1	TRBJ2-5	CASSLDWDRGEETQYF	TGCGCCAGCAGCTTGGACTGGGACAGGGGAGAGGAGACCCAGTACTTC
-	TRBV30	-	TRBJ1-2	CARYQPGGYTF	TGTGCCCGGTACCAGCCTGGGGGCTACACCTTC
few	TRBV7-2	-	TRBJ2-1	CASSVARGDEQFF	TGTGCCAGCAGCGTAGCCAGGGGTGATGAGCAGTTCTTC
-	TRBV13	-	TRBJ1-4	CASSLGAATNEKLFF	TGTGCCAGCAGCTTAGGGGCTGCAACTAATGAAAAACTGTTTTTT
few	TRBV7-9	TRBD2	TRBJ2-1	CASSLPLAGDNEQFF	TGTGCCAGCAGCTTACCTCTAGCGGGGGACAATGAGCAGTTCTTC
few	TRBV4-3	-	TRBJ1-2	CASSHRDMVHGYTF	TGCGCCAGCAGCCACAGGGACATGGTGCATGGCTACACCTTC
-	TRBV7-9	-	TRBJ2-2	CASSLTGTTGELFF	TGTGCCAGCAGCCTTACAGGGACCACCGGGGAGCTGTTTTTT
few	TRBV19	-	TRBJ1-5	CASSIRGSGNQPQHF	TGTGCCAGTAGTATAAGGGGAAGTGGCAATCAGCCCCAGCATTTT
-	TRBV7-9	-	TRBJ2-3	CASSPPRGGRTDTQYF	TGTGCCAGCAGCCCTCCTCGTGGGGGTCGCACAGATACGCAGTATTTT
few	TRBV10-3	-	TRBJ2-4	CAIGDDIQYF	TGTGCCATCGGGGATGACATTCAGTACTTC
-	TRBV10-1	TRBD2	TRBJ2-5	CASSDPAAGKETQYF	TGCGCCAGCAGTGACCCGGCAGCGGGGAAAGAGACCCAGTACTTC
-	TRBV5-6	-	TRBJ1-1	CASSPAGFWNTEAFF	TGTGCCAGCAGCCCGGCGGGGTTTTGGAACACTGAAGCTTTCTTT
-	TRBV2	-	TRBJ2-3	CASSEEVVFTDTQYF	TGTGCCAGCAGTGAAGAGGTGGTCTTCACAGATACGCAGTATTTT
-	TRBV7-9	-	TRBJ2-7	CASSPTQGEQYF	TGTGCCAGCAGCCCAACCCAGGGGGAGCAGTACTTC
-	TRBV5-1	-	TRBJ2-5	CASSVGPRSQETQYF	TGCGCCAGCAGCGTGGGCCCTAGGAGCCAAGAGACCCAGTACTTC
few	TRBV19	-	TRBJ2-1	CASSLEWANNEQFF	TGTGCCAGTAGCCTGGAGTGGGCTAACAATGAGCAGTTCTTC
-	TRBV27	-	TRBJ1-6	CASSLLLGSPLHF	TGTGCCAGCAGTCTCCTATTAGGGTCACCCCTCCACTTT
few	TRBV20-1	-	TRBJ1-1	CSARGYTEAFF	TGCAGTGCTAGAGGGTACACTGAAGCTTTCTTT
-	TRBV27	TRBD1	TRBJ2-7	CASSPGQGYEQYF	TGTGCCAGCAGTCCGGGACAGGGCTACGAGCAGTACTTC
-	TRBV30	TRBD1	TRBJ1-2	CAWKVTGGNYGYTF	TGTGCCTGGAAAGTGACAGGGGGTAACTATGGCTACACCTTC
-	TRBV10-3	-	TRBJ1-4	CAISRGANEKLFF	TGTGCCATCAGCCGGGGAGCTAATGAAAAACTGTTTTTT
-	TRBV9	-	TRBJ1-5	CASSVTAGEDQPQHF	TGTGCCAGCAGCGTAACGGCAGGGGAGGATCAGCCCCAGCATTTT
-	TRBV9	TRBD1	TRBJ1-2	CASSPHGRGRNAYGYTF	TGTGCCAGCAGCCCCCATGGCAGGGGGCGTAATGCTTATGGCTACACCTTC
-	TRBV29-1	-	TRBJ1-2	CSETFLSGLSNYGYTF	TGCAGCGAGACGTTCCTTTCAGGACTTTCTAACTATGGCTACACCTTC
-	TRBV30	-	TRBJ1-5	CAWSVPRGNQPQHF	TGTGCCTGGAGTGTACCCCGCGGCAATCAGCCCCAGCATTTT
-	TRBV30	TRBD1	TRBJ1-6	CAFSAGGSSPLHF	TGTGCCTTTAGCGCAGGGGGGTCCTCACCCCTCCACTTT
few	TRBV29-1	-	TRBJ2-1	CSVDYRGATNEQFF	TGCAGCGTTGATTATCGGGGGGCCACCAATGAGCAGTTCTTC
-	TRBV5-6	-	TRBJ1-1	CASSLQGEAFF	TGTGCCAGCAGCTTACAGGGTGAAGCTTTCTTT
-	TRBV4-3	-	TRBJ2-3	CASSQDVTGTQYF	TGCGCCAGCAGCCAAGATGTAACAGGAACGCAGTATTTT
-	TRBV30	-	TRBJ2-1	CAWTAGAGNEQFF	TGTGCCTGGACCGCGGGGGCGGGGAATGAGCAGTTCTTC